A single T cell receptor beta chain is shown here with its context. The antigen it recognizes is unknown. No per-base quality is available; no much larger clone lies one base away. These data are taken from a study of blood T cells in healthy people across ages (dated by TCRdb to the mid-2010s). With respect to the entire study: In model experiments, template switching captured about one uniquely barcoded TCR beta cDNA molecule for every two T cells. Using deep sequencing normalized with unique cDNA molecular identifiers, the study measured how TCR beta repertoire diversity changes with age. Donors were grouped into four age groups: young (average approximately 15 years), middle-aged (roughly 38), aged (approximately 58) and long-lived (around 82). To avoid experimental bias, donors of different ages were randomly spread across the sequencing lanes. Two additional independent replicas of 1 million unique cDNA reads from the same blood draw were analyzed for two donors (one aged 18 to 29 and one aged 80 or older). The research as a whole found: Bulk unsorted PBMC profiling prevented conclusive comparison of naive and antigen-experienced compartments. Estimates of total diversity from one million sequenced T cells were regarded as lower bounds and underestimates. Compared with the aged group, more naive CD4+ T cells, fewer expanded clones and increased TCR diversity were shown by the long-lived group, suggesting age selection. Donor CMV infection status was unknown, potentially confounding age-related changes in expanded clonotypes. There was a strong correlation between observed TCR beta diversity and the percentage of naive T cells measured by flow cytometry. Observed TCR beta diversity per million T cells fell roughly linearly with age, and a significant reduction was already apparent by age around 40.

Libraries were built with 5' RACE. Sequencer: Illumina HiSeq 2500. A second about 7 to 12 cycle PCR used a sample-barcoded 5' primer and a J-beta primer mix. A template-switch 5' adaptor carrying 12 random nucleotides introduced a unique molecular identifier onto each TCR beta cDNA molecule. Each sample yielded at least 2.5 million CDR3-containing paired-end reads. First-strand cDNA synthesis was performed from all RNA using the Mint cDNA synthesis kit, with priming by a TRBC-specific oligonucleotide. All cDNA was treated with uracil-DNA glycosylase and then went through a first 18-cycle PCR with the universal primers M1SS and BC2_uni_R. The original methods were these. Each sample was normalized by randomly selecting 1 million high-quality reads, each carrying a distinct molecular identifier. Reads sharing molecular identifiers were discarded rather than binned into consensus sequences. CDR3 identification, clonotype clustering and error correction used MiTCR with a Q25 quality threshold and the strictest error-elimination algorithm. Lower-bound total TCR beta diversity was estimated with a nonparametric unseen species model using Euler transformation. TCRdb cleaned the public reads at Q25 with fastp, built clones with MiXCR and kept in-frame beta chains. Every distinct CDR3 protein forms one entry, paired with its most common genes and DNA. These V and J calls derive from TCRdb rather than the authors' analysis. The sample has 890,000 or so distinct CDR3 sequences on record, 62% of them singletons. The biggest ten clones account for roughly 25% of the sample.

The donors were roughly 40 Caucasian individuals from Russia, aged 6 to 90 years, who were systemically healthy. Approximately 9 milliliters of peripheral blood were collected from each donor into EDTA-treated Vacutainer tubes. Ficoll-Paque density-gradient centrifugation was used to isolate PBMCs, with at least 6 million per sample. Trizol reagent was used to extract total RNA from the PBMCs, yielding at least 5.5 micrograms per sample. For every donor, an aliquot of PBMCs went through flow cytometry to measure the percentages of naive CD45RAhigh/CD27high T cells. Source material: blood. The TCR sequence derives from a man in his thirties or forties in good health.

This receptor carries the CDR3 CASTSFGTGSSSGANVLTF. The nucleotides are TGTGCCAGCACCAGCTTCGGGACAGGCTCTAGCTCTGGGGCCAACGTCCTGACTTTC. The chain is assembled from TRBV2 and TRBJ2-6, with 8 junctional bases fitting TRBD1. Here V drops 7 bases and J drops 0 bases, and the junction holds 14 bases not matched to any gene. The germline V gene encodes CDR1 SNHLY and CDR2 FYNNEI. The cysteine opens and the phenylalanine closes a CDR3 of 19 amino acids. The read is trimmed to its CDR3 DNA, 57 bases read in frame from base 1.